This TCR beta chain was recorded in a study of early T cells in non-severe SARS-CoV-2 infection. TCRdb re-analysed the 5' RACE reads in MiXCR, keeping a single row per CDR3 protein. The sample has 74,000 or so distinct CDR3 sequences; roughly 13% are singletons. This clonotype appeared many times. Trimming at V came to 4 bases and at J to 2 bases, leaving 5 bases not matched to a gene. CDR1 and CDR2 (germline): DFQATT, SNEGSKA (reference sequence). This CDR3 has 15 amino acids. The origin of this receptor is an adult who was a healthcare worker with PCR-confirmed SARS-CoV-2 infection or an uninfected control (not recorded which). Sample: whole blood. V is TRBV20-1 and J is TRBJ2-3; 11 nucleotides align to TRBD1. The CDR3 spells CSATRTGGNTDTQYF. The CDR3 coding sequence is TGCAGTGCTACCAGGACAGGGGGCAACACAGATACGCAGTATTTT.